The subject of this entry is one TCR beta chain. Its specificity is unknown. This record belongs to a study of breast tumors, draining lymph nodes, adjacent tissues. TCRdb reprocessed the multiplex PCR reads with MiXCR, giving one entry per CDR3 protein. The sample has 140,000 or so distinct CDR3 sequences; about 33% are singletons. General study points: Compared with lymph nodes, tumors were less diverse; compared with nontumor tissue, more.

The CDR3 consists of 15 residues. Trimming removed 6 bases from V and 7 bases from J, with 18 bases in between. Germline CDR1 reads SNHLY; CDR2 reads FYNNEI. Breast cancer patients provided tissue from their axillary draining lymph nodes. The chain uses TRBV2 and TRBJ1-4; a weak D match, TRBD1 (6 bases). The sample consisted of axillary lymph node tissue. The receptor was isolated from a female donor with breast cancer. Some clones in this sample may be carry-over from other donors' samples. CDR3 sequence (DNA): TGTGCCAGCAGCCATACCCAGGGGATTGGTGAAAAACTGTTTTTT. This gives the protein CASSHTQGIGEKLFF.